One and the same sample provided the 10 T cell receptor beta chains below, sequenced in a study of glioma-infiltrating T cells. Using RNA template, CDR3s of TCR alpha and beta were amplified with iRepertoire arm-PCR. TCRdb used MiXCR to reprocess the multiplex PCR reads, holding one entry per CDR3 protein. The sample yields about 94,000 distinct CDR3 sequences, 23% seen once. The sequenced material came from glioma tissue, nonneoplastic brain tissue, or PBMCs (not recorded which). These TCRs come from a human donor with low-grade glioma or glioblastoma, undergoing nonglioma brain surgery, or in good health (not recorded which).

The chain joins TRBV5-4 to TRBJ2-1, with TRBD2 matching 10 bases. Trimming at V came to 1 base and at J to 9 bases, leaving 10 bases not matched to a gene. The CDR3 has 16 amino acids. Germline V lookup: CDR1 SGHNT, CDR2 YYREEE (reference sequence). As DNA, the CDR3 is TGTGCCAGCAGCTTGTCTCACAGCGGGGGGGGGCTTGAGCAGTTCTTC. Translating gives CASSLSHSGGGLEQFF.

This clonotype was detected ten times or more. The gene calls are TRBV2 and TRBJ1-1; D unresolved. V was clipped by 2 bases and J by 1 base, with 2 bases between them. The CDR3 has 12 amino acids. The V gene's germline CDR1 is SNHLY and CDR2 FYNNEI. The CDR3, as DNA: TGTGCCAGCAGTGAACAGAACACTGAAGCTTTCTTT. Protein product: CASSEQNTEAFF.

The genes are TRBV10-3 and TRBJ2-3, with 10 bases identical to TRBD1. After removal of 6 bases from V and 2 bases from J, the junction contained 8 bases not matched to a gene. The CDR3 totals 16 residues. Germline CDR1 reads ENHRY; CDR2 reads SYGVKD. The CDR3 sequence is CAIRPGQGWTTDTQYF. The CDR3 DNA is TGTGCCATCAGGCCGGGACAGGGGTGGACCACAGATACGCAGTATTTT.

A word on this clonotype: Since a much larger clone is just one base distant, this may be a read error. This sequence joins TRBV3-1 and TRBJ2-7; D gene unclear. The CDR3 length is 10 residues. The germline V gene encodes CDR1 LGHDT and CDR2 YNNKEL (reference sequence). Trimming stripped 8 bases from V and 6 bases from J, with 8 bases between. The CDR3 DNA is TGTGCCAGCGGGGATTGCGAGCAGTACTTC. Translating gives CASGDCEQYF.

The chain carries TRBV7-6 and TRBJ2-3, with D perhaps matching TRBD1 (5 bases). V was clipped by 2 bases and J by 3 bases, with 15 bases between them. The CDR3 runs 16 residues. Per the germline V gene, CDR1 is SGHVS and CDR2 is FNYEAQ. The CDR3 nucleotides read TGTGCCAGCAGCTTAACAACAGGCCGGCGTACAGATACGCAGTATTTT. Encoded protein: CASSLTTGRRTDTQYF.

This clonotype was picked up many times. This chain joins TRBV19 and TRBJ2-1, with D tentatively TRBD1 (6 bases). Trimming removed 3 bases from V and 3 bases from J, with 12 bases in between. CDR1 is LNHDA, CDR2 SQIVND, per germline (reference sequence). This CDR3 spans 15 amino acids. Here the CDR3 reads CASSIRQGLYNEQFF. As DNA, the CDR3 is TGTGCCAGTAGTATTCGGCAGGGGCTCTACAATGAGCAGTTCTTC.

The chain employs TRBV29-1 and TRBJ2-7; 9 nucleotides agree with TRBD2. CDR1 and CDR2 (germline): SQVTM, ANQGSEA. J was trimmed by 2 bases and V by 3 bases; bases with no gene match: 2. The CDR3 has 13 amino acids. As DNA, the CDR3 is TGCAGCGTTGAGACTAGCGGTACCTACGAGCAGTACTTC. Its translation is CSVETSGTYEQYF.

This clonotype was recorded a few times. The chain links TRBV12-3 or TRBV12-4 to TRBJ2-1, with 10 bases lining up with TRBD1. This CDR3 spans 17 amino acids. V was pared by 6 bases and J by 3 bases, with 11 bases of the junction left unmatched. In DNA form, the CDR3 reads TGTGCCAGCAGCAATCGCCCGGGACAGGGGAGCTACAATGAGCAGTTCTTC. It translates to CASSNRPGQGSYNEQFF.

This clonotype was seen at least ten times. The rearrangement joins TRBV6-1 to TRBJ1-6; D gene ambiguous. This CDR3 comprises 17 residues. V was shortened by 5 bases and J by 8 bases, with 22 bases between the two germline ends. Germline CDR1 MNHNS, CDR2 SASEGT. The CDR3 sequence is CASSPSYPLAPDSPLHF. The CDR3 DNA sequence: TGTGCCAGCAGTCCAAGCTATCCGTTAGCCCCCGATTCACCCCTCCACTTT.

CDR3 in amino acids: CSVAGHSSSYEQYF. The CDR3 region has the DNA TGCAGCGTTGCTGGCCATTCAAGCTCCTACGAGCAGTACTTC. This chain uses TRBV29-1 with TRBJ2-7; the D is unclear. CDR1 and CDR2 from the germline V gene are SQVTM and ANQGSEA. The CDR3 contains 14 residues. V lost 4 bases, J lost 0 bases, and 13 bases lay in between.